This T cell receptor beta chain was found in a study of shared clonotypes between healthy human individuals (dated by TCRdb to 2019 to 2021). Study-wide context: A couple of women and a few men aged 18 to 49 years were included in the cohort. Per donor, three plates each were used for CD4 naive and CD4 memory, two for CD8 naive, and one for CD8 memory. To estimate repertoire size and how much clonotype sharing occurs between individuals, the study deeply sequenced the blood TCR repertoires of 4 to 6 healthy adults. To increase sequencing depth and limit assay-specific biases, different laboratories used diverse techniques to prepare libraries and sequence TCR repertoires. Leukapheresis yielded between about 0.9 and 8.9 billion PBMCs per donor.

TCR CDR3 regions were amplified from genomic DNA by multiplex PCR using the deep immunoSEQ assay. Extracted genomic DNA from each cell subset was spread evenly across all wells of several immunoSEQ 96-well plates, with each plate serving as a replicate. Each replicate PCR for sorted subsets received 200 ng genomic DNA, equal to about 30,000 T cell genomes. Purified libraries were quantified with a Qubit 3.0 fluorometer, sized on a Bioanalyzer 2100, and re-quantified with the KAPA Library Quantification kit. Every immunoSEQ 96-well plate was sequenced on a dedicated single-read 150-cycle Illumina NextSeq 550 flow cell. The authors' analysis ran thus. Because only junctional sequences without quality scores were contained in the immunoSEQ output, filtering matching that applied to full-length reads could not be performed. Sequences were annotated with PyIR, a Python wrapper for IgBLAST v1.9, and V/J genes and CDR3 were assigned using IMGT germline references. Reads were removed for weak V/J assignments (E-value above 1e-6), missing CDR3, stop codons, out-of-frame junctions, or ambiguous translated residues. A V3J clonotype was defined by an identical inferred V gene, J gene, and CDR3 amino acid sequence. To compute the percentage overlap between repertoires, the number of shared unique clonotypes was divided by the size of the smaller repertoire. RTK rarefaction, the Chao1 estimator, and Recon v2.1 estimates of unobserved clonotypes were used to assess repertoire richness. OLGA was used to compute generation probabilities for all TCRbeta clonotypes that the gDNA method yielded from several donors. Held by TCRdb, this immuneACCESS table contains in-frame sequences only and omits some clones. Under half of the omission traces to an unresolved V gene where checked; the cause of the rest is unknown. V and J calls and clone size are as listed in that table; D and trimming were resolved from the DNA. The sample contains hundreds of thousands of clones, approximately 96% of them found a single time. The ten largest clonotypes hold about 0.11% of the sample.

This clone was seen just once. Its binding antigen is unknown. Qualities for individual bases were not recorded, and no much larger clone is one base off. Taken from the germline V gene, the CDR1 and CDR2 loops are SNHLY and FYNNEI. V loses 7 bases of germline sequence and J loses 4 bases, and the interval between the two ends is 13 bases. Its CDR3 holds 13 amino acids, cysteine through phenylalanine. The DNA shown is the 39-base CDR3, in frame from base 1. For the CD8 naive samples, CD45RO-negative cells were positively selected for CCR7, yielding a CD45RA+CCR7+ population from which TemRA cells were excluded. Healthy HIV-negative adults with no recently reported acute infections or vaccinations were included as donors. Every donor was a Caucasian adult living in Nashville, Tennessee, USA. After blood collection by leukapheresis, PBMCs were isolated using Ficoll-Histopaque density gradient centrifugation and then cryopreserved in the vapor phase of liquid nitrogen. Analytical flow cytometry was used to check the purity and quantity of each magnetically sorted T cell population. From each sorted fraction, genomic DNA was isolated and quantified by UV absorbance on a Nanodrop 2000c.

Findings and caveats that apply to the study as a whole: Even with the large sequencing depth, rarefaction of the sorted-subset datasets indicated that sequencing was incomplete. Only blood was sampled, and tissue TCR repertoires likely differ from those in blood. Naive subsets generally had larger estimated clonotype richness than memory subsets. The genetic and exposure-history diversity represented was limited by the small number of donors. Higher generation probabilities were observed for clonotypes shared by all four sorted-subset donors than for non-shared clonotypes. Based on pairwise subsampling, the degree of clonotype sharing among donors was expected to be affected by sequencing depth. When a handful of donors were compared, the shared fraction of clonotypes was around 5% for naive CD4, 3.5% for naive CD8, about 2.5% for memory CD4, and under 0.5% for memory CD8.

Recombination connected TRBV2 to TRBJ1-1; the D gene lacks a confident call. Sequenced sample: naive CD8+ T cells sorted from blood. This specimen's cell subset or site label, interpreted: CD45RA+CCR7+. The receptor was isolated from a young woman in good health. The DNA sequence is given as TGTGCCAGCACCGCGGTGACACGCACTGAAGCTTTCTTT. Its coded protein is CASTAVTRTEAFF.